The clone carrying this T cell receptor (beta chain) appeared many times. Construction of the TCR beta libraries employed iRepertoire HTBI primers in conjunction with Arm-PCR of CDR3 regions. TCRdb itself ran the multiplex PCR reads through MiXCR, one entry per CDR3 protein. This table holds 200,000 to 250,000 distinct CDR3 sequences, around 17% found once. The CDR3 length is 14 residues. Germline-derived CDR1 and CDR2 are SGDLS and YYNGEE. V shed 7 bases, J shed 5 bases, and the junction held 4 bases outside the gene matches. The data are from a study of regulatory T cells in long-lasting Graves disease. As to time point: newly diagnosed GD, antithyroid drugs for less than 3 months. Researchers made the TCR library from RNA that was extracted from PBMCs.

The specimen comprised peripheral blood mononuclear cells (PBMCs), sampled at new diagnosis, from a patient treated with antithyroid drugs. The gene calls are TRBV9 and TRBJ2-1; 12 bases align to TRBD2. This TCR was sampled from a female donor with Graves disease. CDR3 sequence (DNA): TGTGCCAGCGGCCGACTAGCGGGGGACAATGAGCAGTTCTTC. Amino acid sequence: CASGRLAGDNEQFF.